These 20 T cell receptor beta chains were sequenced from one sample in a study of T cell repertoires in aging, cancer and after chemotherapy (dated by TCRdb to the late 2010s). Data came from an Illumina MiSeq. Rearranged TRB sequences spanning V, D and J segments were amplified by multiplex touch-down PCR using a mixed TRB-A/B primer pool. The raw public data were reprocessed by TCRdb itself: fastp quality trimming at Q25, MiXCR clonotype calling, in-frame beta chains only. Each CDR3 protein appears once, grouped with its most common genes and DNA. This sample is represented by under 4,500 distinct CDR3 sequences; around 25% of them were singletons. The top ten clonotypes cover about 14% of the sample. TCR beta rearrangements were amplified from genomic DNA extracted from peripheral blood rather than from sorted cells or RNA. Material: blood. The receptors here all came from a human donor with a solid tumor.

This clonotype rates as medium-sized. The V gene is TRBV6-1, the J gene TRBJ2-1; D may correspond to TRBD1 or TRBD2 (5 bases each). This CDR3 is 15 amino acids long. With 4 bases removed from V and 5 bases from J, the gap between germline ends came to 15 bases. The germline CDR1 and CDR2 sequences are MNHNS and SASEGT. For the CDR3, the DNA is TGTGCCAGCAGTGGCCGGGACCCGGAAGACAATGAGCAGTTCTTC. Protein: CASSGRDPEDNEQFF.

V gene TRBV2 combines with J gene TRBJ2-3; D is perhaps TRBD2 (6 bases). The germline V and J ends were trimmed by 2 bases and 10 bases, with 7 bases remaining between them. Germline assignment: CDR1 SNHLY and CDR2 FYNNEI. This CDR3 is built from 11 residues. CDR3 nucleotide sequence: TGTGCCAGCAGTGAACCTAGCGCGCAGTATTTT. Translating it yields CASSEPSAQYF. The full variable domain, rest sourced from reference TRBV2 and TRBJ2-3, is EPEVTQTPSHQVTQMGQEVILRCVPISNHLYFYWYRQILGQKVEFLVSFYNNEISEKSEIFDDQFSVERPDGSNFTLKIRSTKLEDSAMYFCASSEPSAQYFGPGTRLTVL.

This clonotype was detected only a few times. This chain joins TRBV5-1 and TRBJ2-1; 7 bases line up with TRBD2. J lost 8 bases, V lost 7 bases, and 9 bases had no gene match. Germline V gives CDR1 SGHRS, CDR2 YFSETQ. The CDR3 runs to 13 residues. This CDR3 reads CASGRALMDEQFF. The DNA of the CDR3 is TGCGCCAGCGGGAGGGCCTTAATGGATGAGCAGTTCTTC.

This clonotype is medium-sized. V usage is TRBV6-1 and J usage is TRBJ2-2; D is undetermined. The CDR3 runs 14 residues. Per the germline V gene, CDR1 is MNHNS and CDR2 is SASEGT. V lost 4 bases and J lost 5, with 11 bases in between. The DNA of the CDR3 is TGTGCCAGCAGTGTGTATGGTGATACCGGGGAGCTGTTTTTT. Protein: CASSVYGDTGELFF.

Concerning this clonotype itself: A read error may be the cause here, since a much bigger clone is one base away. The chain has TRBV30 and TRBJ1-2, with a tentative D call TRBD1 (5 bases). The V gene lost 7 bases and the J gene lost 1 base, with 13 bases spanning the gap. CDR1 GTSNPN and CDR2 SVGIG come from the germline V gene (reference sequence). The length of the CDR3 is 13 residues. CDR3 protein: CASTPDNNYGYTF. CDR3 in DNA: TGTGCCTCGACACCGGACAATAACTATGGCTACACCTTC.

By share, this clonotype counts as medium-sized (0.01 to 0.1%). The rearrangement links TRBV6-5 to TRBJ1-3; D remains unclear. V was pared by 4 bases and J by 5 bases, with 15 bases between. The CDR3 is 15 residues long. The germline V gene has CDR1 MNHEY and CDR2 SVGAGI. The CDR3 sequence: CASSLDSNLRNTIYF. CDR3 sequence (DNA): TGTGCCAGCAGTTTGGACTCCAATCTGAGAAACACCATATATTTT.

The chain employs TRBV7-9 and TRBJ2-1; weak D call: TRBD2 (7 bases). The CDR3 contains 15 residues. Germline V CDR1 and CDR2: SEHNR, FQNEAQ (reference sequence). Trimming cost V 4 bases and J 8 bases, with 18 bases left between them. CDR3 in amino acids: CASSYWAGEGDEQFF. CDR3 nucleotide sequence: TGTGCCAGCAGCTACTGGGCGGGAGAGGGGGATGAGCAGTTCTTC.

This clonotype is categorized as medium-sized. The chain combines TRBV18 with TRBJ2-1, with D possibly being TRBD1 or TRBD2 (5 bases each). From germline, CDR1 is KGHSH and CDR2 LQKENI. The CDR3 spans 16 residues. Trimming cost V 5 bases and J 1 base, with 15 bases left between them. The CDR3 spells CASSYFGTFSYNEQFF. DNA of the CDR3: TGTGCCAGCTCATACTTCGGGACCTTTTCCTACAATGAGCAGTTCTTC.

By proportion, this clonotype is medium-sized. The chain couples TRBV5-5 to TRBJ2-3, with D unclear. Germline V gives CDR1 SGHKS, CDR2 YYEKEE (reference sequence). The CDR3 runs to 13 residues. V was shortened by 7 bases and J by 0 bases, with 9 bases between the two germline ends. Written as DNA, the CDR3 is TGTGCCAGCGCCCCCGCTAGCACAGATACGCAGTATTTT. It is translated as CASAPASTDTQYF.

The chain has TRBV30 and TRBJ1-2, with 9 nucleotides matching TRBD1. Trimming took 0 bases from V and 7 from J; bases not matched to a gene: 9. In germline, CDR1 is GTSNPN, CDR2 SVGIG (reference sequence). The CDR3 extends over 15 amino acids. The CDR3 region is CAWSVATGGSGGYTF. CDR3 nucleotide sequence: TGTGCCTGGAGTGTAGCGACAGGGGGATCGGGTGGCTACACCTTC. The whole variable domain, remainder taken from reference TRBV30 and TRBJ1-2, is SQTIHQWPATLVQPVGSPLSLECTVEGTSNPNLYWYRQAAGRGLQLLFYSVGIGQISSEVPQNLSASRPQDRQFILSSKKLLLSDSGFYLCAWSVATGGSGGYTFGSGTRLTVV.

Of note for this clonotype: A much larger clone differs by one base, so this may be a read error. The chain has TRBV7-9 and TRBJ1-3, with D possibly matching TRBD1 (5 bases). CDR3 size: 16 residues. Germline values: CDR1 SEHNR, CDR2 FQNEAQ (reference sequence). V shed 2 bases and J shed 3 bases, with 14 bases lying between them. The CDR3 protein is CASSLNWGTFGNTIYF. Here the CDR3 DNA reads TGTGCCAGCAGCTTAAATTGGGGCACTTTTGGAAACACCATATATTTT.

About this clonotype itself: A much larger clonotype is one base distant, so this may be a read error. J is TRBJ1-4 and V is TRBV27; possibly TRBD1 for D (5 bases). This CDR3 spans 16 amino acids. Germline values: CDR1 MNHEY, CDR2 SMNVEV (reference sequence). Trimming cost V 5 bases and J 9 bases, with 22 bases left between them. The CDR3 DNA reads TGTGCCAGCAGTAGATTGGCGGGGCCTATATATAAAAAACTGTTTTTT. Amino acid sequence: CASSRLAGPIYKKLFF.

CDR3 sequence reads: CASSVVWRGQFNQPQHF. CDR3 bases: TGTGCCAGCAGCGTTGTTTGGAGGGGTCAGTTTAATCAGCCCCAGCATTTT. V gene TRBV11-2 combines with J gene TRBJ1-5; D is possibly TRBD1 (5 bases). The CDR3 loop spans 17 amino acids. Trimming stripped 5 bases from V and 4 bases from J, with 21 bases between. Germline-derived CDR1 and CDR2 are SGHAT and FQNNGV.

This clonotype was detected a few times. This clone may be a read error of a much larger clone one base away. The V and J genes are TRBV6-5 and TRBJ2-2; D possibly corresponds to TRBD2 (5 bases). V lost 2 bases and J 4 bases, leaving 11 bases between the germline ends. Germline loops: CDR1 MNHEY, CDR2 SVGAGI. This CDR3 has 15 amino acids. The CDR3 is CASSYQGLSTGELFF. The CDR3, as DNA: TGTGCCAGCAGTTACCAAGGACTCAGCACCGGGGAGCTGTTTTTT.

This clonotype was observed a single time. The V and J genes are TRBV6-5 and TRBJ2-1, with 10 bases that match TRBD2. The CDR3 contains 16 residues. Germline values: CDR1 MNHEY, CDR2 SVGAGI. V lost 5 bases, J lost 1 base, and 5 bases stayed unmatched. CDR3 bases: TGTGCCAGCAGTGGGATAGCGGGAGGATCCTACAATGAGCAGTTCTTC. This codes for CASSGIAGGSYNEQFF.

This chain uses TRBV12-3 or TRBV12-4 with TRBJ1-3; perhaps TRBD1 as D (6 bases). V lost 9 bases, J lost 4 bases, and 22 bases lay in between. The CDR3 contains 16 residues. For the CDR3, the DNA is TGTGCCAGTTCGGACCTCGCGGCAGGGACAGGAAACACCATATATTTT. Its protein is CASSDLAAGTGNTIYF.

This clonotype is medium-sized in the sample. The chain employs TRBV6-5 and TRBJ2-1; TRBD2 aligns across 11 bases. Germline trimming cut 0 bases from V and 7 bases from J; bases unmatched to any gene: 8. The CDR3 length is 17 residues. Germline V gene data show CDR1 as MNHEY and CDR2 as SVGAGI. CDR3 amino acids: CASSYSPTSGIGNEQFF. CDR3 nucleotide sequence: TGTGCCAGCAGTTACTCTCCGACTAGCGGGATAGGGAATGAGCAGTTCTTC.

Within the sample, this clonotype is medium-sized. The chain is built from TRBV27 and TRBJ1-1; possibly TRBD1 for D (5 bases). The CDR3 has 13 residues. Trimming took off 3 bases at V and 4 bases at J, with 9 bases between the two ends. Germline CDR1 reads MNHEY; CDR2 reads SMNVEV (reference sequence). The CDR3: CASSFPGGTEAFF. The CDR3 DNA follows: TGTGCCAGCAGTTTTCCGGGGGGCACTGAAGCTTTCTTT.

In its sample, this clonotype ranks as medium-sized. The chain employs TRBV5-6 and TRBJ2-2; 14 bases align to TRBD2. This CDR3 is 17 amino acids long. Germline lookup yields CDR1 SGHDT and CDR2 YYEEEE. Losses at the gene ends were 4 bases for V and 5 bases for J; bases not matched to a gene: 7. Written as DNA, the CDR3 is TGTGCCAGCAGCATGACTAGCGGGAGGGCTCTTACCGGGGAGCTGTTTTTT. Its protein product is CASSMTSGRALTGELFF.

This rearrangement joins TRBV2 to TRBJ2-7; TRBD1 might be the D (6 bases). The V and J ends lost 6 bases and 2 bases respectively, with 14 bases between them. The CDR3 spans 14 residues. CDR1 and CDR2 (germline): SNHLY, FYNNEI. CDR3 amino acids: CASSPGTTTYEQYF. The CDR3 nucleotides read TGTGCCAGCAGCCCAGGGACAACCACCTACGAGCAGTACTTC.